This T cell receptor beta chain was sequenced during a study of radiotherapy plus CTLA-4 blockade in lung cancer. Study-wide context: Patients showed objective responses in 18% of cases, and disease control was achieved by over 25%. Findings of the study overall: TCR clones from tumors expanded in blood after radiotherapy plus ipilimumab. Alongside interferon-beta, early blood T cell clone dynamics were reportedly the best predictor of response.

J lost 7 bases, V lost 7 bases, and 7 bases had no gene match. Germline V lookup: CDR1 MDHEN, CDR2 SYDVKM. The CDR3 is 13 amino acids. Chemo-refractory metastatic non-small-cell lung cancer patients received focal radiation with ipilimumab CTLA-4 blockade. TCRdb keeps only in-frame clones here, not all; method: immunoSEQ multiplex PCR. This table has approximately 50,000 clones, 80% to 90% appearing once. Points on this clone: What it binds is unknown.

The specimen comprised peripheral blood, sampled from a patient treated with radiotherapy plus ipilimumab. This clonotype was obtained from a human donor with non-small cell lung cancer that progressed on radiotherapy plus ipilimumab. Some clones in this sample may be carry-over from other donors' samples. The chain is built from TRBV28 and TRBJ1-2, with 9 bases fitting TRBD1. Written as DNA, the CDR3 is TGTGCCAGCACCTCAAACAGGGGGCTTGGCTACACCTTC. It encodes CASTSNRGLGYTF.